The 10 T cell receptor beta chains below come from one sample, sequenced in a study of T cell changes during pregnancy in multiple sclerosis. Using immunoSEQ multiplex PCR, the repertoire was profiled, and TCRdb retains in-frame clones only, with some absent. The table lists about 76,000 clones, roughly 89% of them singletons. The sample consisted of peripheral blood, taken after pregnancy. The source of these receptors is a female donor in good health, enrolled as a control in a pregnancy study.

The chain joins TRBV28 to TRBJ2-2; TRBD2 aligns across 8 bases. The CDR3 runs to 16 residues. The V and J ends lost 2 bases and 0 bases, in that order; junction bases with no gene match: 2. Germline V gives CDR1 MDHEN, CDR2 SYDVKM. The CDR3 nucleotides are TGTGCCAGCAGTTTAGCGGGAGGTGCGAACACCGGGGAGCTGTTTTTT. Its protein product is CASSLAGGANTGELFF.

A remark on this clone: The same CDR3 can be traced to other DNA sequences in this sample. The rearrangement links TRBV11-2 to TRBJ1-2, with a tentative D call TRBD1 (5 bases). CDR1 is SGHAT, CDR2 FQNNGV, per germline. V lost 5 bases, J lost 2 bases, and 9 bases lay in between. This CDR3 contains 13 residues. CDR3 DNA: TGTGCCAGCAGCCCGGGACTGAACTATGGCTACACCTTC. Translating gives CASSPGLNYGYTF. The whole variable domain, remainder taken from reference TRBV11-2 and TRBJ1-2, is EAGVAQSPRYKIIEKRQSVAFWCNPISGHATLYWYQQILGQGPKLLIQFQNNGVVDDSQLPKDRFSAERLKGVDSTLKIQPAKLEDSAVYLCASSPGLNYGYTFGSGTRLTVV.

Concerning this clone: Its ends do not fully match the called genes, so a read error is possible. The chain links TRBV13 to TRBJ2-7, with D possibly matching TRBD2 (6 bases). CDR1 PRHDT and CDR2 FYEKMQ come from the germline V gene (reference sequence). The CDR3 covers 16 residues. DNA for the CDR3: TGTGCCAGCAGCTTAGGATGGGCGGGGTACTCCTATGAGCAGTACTTC. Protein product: CASSLGWAGYSYEQYF.

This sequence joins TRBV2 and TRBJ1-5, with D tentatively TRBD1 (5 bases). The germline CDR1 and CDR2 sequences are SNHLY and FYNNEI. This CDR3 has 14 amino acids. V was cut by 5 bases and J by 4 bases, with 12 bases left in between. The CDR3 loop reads CASSLRASNQPQHF. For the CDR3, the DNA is TGTGCCAGCAGTCTCAGGGCTAGTAATCAGCCCCAGCATTTT.

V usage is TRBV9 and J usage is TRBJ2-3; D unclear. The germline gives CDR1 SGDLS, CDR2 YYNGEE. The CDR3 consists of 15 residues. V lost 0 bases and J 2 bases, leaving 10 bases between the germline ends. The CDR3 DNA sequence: TGTGCCAGCAGCGTAGCCCAGCGAATCACAGATACGCAGTATTTT. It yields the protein CASSVAQRITDTQYF.

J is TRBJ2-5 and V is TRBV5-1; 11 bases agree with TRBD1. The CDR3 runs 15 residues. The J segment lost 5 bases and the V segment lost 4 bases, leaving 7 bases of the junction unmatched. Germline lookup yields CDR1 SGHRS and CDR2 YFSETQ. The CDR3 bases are TGCGCCAGCAGCGGGGGGACAGGGGGTTTCGAGACCCAGTACTTC. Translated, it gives CASSGGTGGFETQYF.

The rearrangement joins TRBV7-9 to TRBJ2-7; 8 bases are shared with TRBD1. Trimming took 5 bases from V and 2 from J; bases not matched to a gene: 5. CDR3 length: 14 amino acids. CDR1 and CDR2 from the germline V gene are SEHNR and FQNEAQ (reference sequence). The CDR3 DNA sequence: TGTGCCAGCAGCCCCAGGGGGCGGACCTACGAGCAGTACTTC. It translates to CASSPRGRTYEQYF. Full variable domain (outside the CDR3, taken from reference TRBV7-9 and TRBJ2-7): DTGVSQNPRHKITKRGQNVTFRCDPISEHNRLYWYRQTLGQGPEFLTYFQNEAQLEKSRLLSDRFSAERPKGSFSTLEIQRTEQGDSAMYLCASSPRGRTYEQYFGPGTRLTVT.

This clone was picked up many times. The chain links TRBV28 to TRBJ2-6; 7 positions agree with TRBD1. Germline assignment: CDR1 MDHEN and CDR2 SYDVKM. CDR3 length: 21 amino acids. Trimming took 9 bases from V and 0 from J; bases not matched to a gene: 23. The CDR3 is CARTRDSDLIFESSGANVLTF. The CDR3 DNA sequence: TGTGCCAGAACAAGGGACAGCGACCTGATCTTTGAAAGCTCTGGGGCCAACGTCCTGACTTTC. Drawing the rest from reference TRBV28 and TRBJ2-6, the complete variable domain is DVKVTQSSRYLVKRTGEKVFLECVQDMDHENMFWYRQDPGLGLRLIYFSYDVKMKEKGDIPEGYSVSREKKERFSLILESASTNQTSMYLCARTRDSDLIFESSGANVLTFGAGSRLTVL.

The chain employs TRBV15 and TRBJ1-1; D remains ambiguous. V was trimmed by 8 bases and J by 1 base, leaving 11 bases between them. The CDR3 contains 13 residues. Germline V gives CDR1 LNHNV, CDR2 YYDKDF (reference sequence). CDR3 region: CATGDYRNTEAFF. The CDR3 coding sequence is TGTGCCACCGGAGACTACAGGAACACTGAAGCTTTCTTT.

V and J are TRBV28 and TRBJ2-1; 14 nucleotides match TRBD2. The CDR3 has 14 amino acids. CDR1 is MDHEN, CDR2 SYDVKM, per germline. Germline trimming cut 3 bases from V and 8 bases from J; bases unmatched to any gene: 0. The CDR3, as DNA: TGTGCCAGCAGTTTGGGACTAGCGGGAGATGAGCAGTTCTTC. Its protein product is CASSLGLAGDEQFF.